This is a list of T cell receptor beta chains from one sample in a study of naive and memory T cell subsets. TCRdb analysed the 5' RACE reads with MiXCR anew, one entry per CDR3 protein. The profile shows roughly 48,000 distinct CDR3 sequences, approximately 4.8% of them singletons. The origin of the receptors is a female donor in good health. CDR3s include the opening cysteine and the closing phenylalanine or tryptophan. A D gene is named only where the DNA matches it firmly. Clone size is stated in some rows and not others, as once, few, many or a class when expanded.

v_gene	d_gene	abundance	j_gene	CDR3nt	CDR3aa
TRBV3-1	TRBD2	many	TRBJ2-3	TGTGCCAGCAGCCGTAACCTCGGCTCTAGCGGGGGGGTTGATACGCAGTATTTT	CASSRNLGSSGGVDTQYF
TRBV6-5	TRBD1	many	TRBJ1-4	TGTGCCAGCAGTTACTCGATCGTGCAGGGGGCAGGCTTGAATGAAAAACTGTTTTTT	CASSYSIVQGAGLNEKLFF
TRBV10-3	.	many	TRBJ2-5	TGTGCCATCGGTGAGACCCAGTACTTC	CAIGETQYF
TRBV19	TRBD2	.	TRBJ2-2	TGTGCCAGTAGGAGGACTAGCCGCACCGGGGAGCTGTTTTTT	CASRRTSRTGELFF
TRBV10-3	.	many	TRBJ1-1	TGTGCCATCAGTGATCCCGGAAAGAACACTGAAGCTTTCTTT	CAISDPGKNTEAFF
TRBV7-2	.	.	TRBJ2-7	TGTGCCAGCAGCTTAGTTGGACTACCGAGGGGCAAGCAGTACTTC	CASSLVGLPRGKQYF
TRBV7-2	.	many	TRBJ2-5	TGTGCCAGCAGCTCTCCCTTAGGGGGAGGACAAGAGACCCAGTACTTC	CASSSPLGGGQETQYF
TRBV10-3	.	many	TRBJ1-2	TGTGCCATCAGTGAATGGAACTATGGCTACACCTTC	CAISEWNYGYTF
TRBV6-5	.	many	TRBJ2-7	TGTGCCAGCAGTTACTTTCGGGGGGCGGTTAGTTACGAGCAGTACTTC	CASSYFRGAVSYEQYF
TRBV12-3/TRBV12-4	TRBD1	many	TRBJ1-5	TGTGCCAGCAGTTTTGGGGGACAGGGGCGCTATCAGCCCCAGCATTTT	CASSFGGQGRYQPQHF
TRBV20-1	.	many	TRBJ2-3	TGCAGTGCTAGCGTAAACACAGATACGCAGTATTTT	CSASVNTDTQYF
TRBV20-1	TRBD2	many	TRBJ2-1	TGCAGTGCTCTGCATCCGGGACTAGCGGGAGACCGGGCTTACAATGAGCAGTTCTTC	CSALHPGLAGDRAYNEQFF
TRBV24-1	.	many	TRBJ2-3	TGTGCCACCAGCCCCCCGGGCGGGGCTAGCACAGATACGCAGTATTTT	CATSPPGGASTDTQYF
TRBV7-6	TRBD2	few	TRBJ2-2	TGTGCCAGCAGCTCCGAAGGTCCTAGCGGGAGAGGCACCGGGGAGCTGTTTTTT	CASSSEGPSGRGTGELFF
TRBV11-3	TRBD2	many	TRBJ2-2	TGTGCCAGCAGCTTACGACTAGCGGGAGGATACACCGGGGAGCTGTTTTTT	CASSLRLAGGYTGELFF
TRBV11-2	.	many	TRBJ1-6	TGTGCCAGCAGCCCAACCGGGCCCAGGGGTTCACCCCTCCACTTT	CASSPTGPRGSPLHF
TRBV5-1	.	many	TRBJ2-5	TGCGCCAGCAGCCTCAGAGAGACCCAGTACTTC	CASSLRETQYF
TRBV20-1	.	many	TRBJ2-5	TGCAGTGCTAGAGAGCCCCTAGGGCAAGAGACCCAGTACTTC	CSAREPLGQETQYF
TRBV12-3/TRBV12-4	TRBD2	many	TRBJ2-5	TGTGCCAGCAGTCGCCTAGCGGGGTCGGAGACCCAGTACTTC	CASSRLAGSETQYF
TRBV20-1	.	many	TRBJ1-1	TGCAGTGCTAGGAAGGGGGACACTGAAGCTTTCTTT	CSARKGDTEAFF
TRBV10-1	TRBD1	many	TRBJ2-3	TGCGCCAGCAGTGCAATCGGGACAGGGAGAACAGATACGCAGTATTTT	CASSAIGTGRTDTQYF
TRBV20-1	.	few	TRBJ2-1	TGCAGTGCTCACTACAGCGGACGTTACAATGAGCAGTTCTTC	CSAHYSGRYNEQFF
TRBV29-1	.	many	TRBJ1-5	TGCAGCGTTAGCCCGGAGGGGAGCAATCAGCCCCAGCATTTT	CSVSPEGSNQPQHF
TRBV20-1	.	many	TRBJ1-2	TGCAGTGCTAGAGATCCCCGCGGCACCTCTAACTATGGCTACACCTTC	CSARDPRGTSNYGYTF
TRBV6-2/TRBV6-3	TRBD2	many	TRBJ2-5	TGTGCCAGCAGTTACTCAGTCCGAGTAGTAGCGGGACAAGAGACCCAGTACTTC	CASSYSVRVVAGQETQYF
TRBV6-1	TRBD1	many	TRBJ1-1	TGTGCCAGCAAAGCCGACAGGGGTGAAGCTTTCTTT	CASKADRGEAFF
TRBV29-1	.	many	TRBJ1-2	TGCAGCGTTGTCAGCAATATAGGGGATTGGGGCTACACCTTC	CSVVSNIGDWGYTF
TRBV20-1	TRBD1	.	TRBJ2-4	TGCAGTGCTCGCCGGGACAGGCAAGTAAACATTCAGTACTTC	CSARRDRQVNIQYF
TRBV6-1	.	many	TRBJ1-4	TGTGCCAGCAGGATGGACAATGCGGATGAAAAACTGTTTTTT	CASRMDNADEKLFF
TRBV28	.	many	TRBJ2-7	TGTGCCAGCACTCCCAGGGGCCACGAGCAGTACTTC	CASTPRGHEQYF
TRBV5-4	.	.	TRBJ2-7	TGTGCCAGCAGCTTGGGAGGGGCGGCTGCCTACGAGCAGTACTTC	CASSLGGAAAYEQYF
TRBV6-5	TRBD1	many	TRBJ1-2	TGTGCCAGCAGCCCTGGTTGGACAGGGGTAAAGTATGGCTACACCTTC	CASSPGWTGVKYGYTF
TRBV7-3	TRBD1	many	TRBJ2-7	TGTGCCAGCAGCCCGACAGGGACGGGGTACGAGCAGTACTTC	CASSPTGTGYEQYF
TRBV9	.	.	TRBJ2-3	TGTGCCAGCAGCGTTGGGGCGGGAAGATCCCCCTTTACTAGCACAGATACGCAGTATTTT	CASSVGAGRSPFTSTDTQYF
TRBV7-2	TRBD1	few	TRBJ2-7	TGTGCCAGCAGCTTAAGGACAGGGTTCCCCTCCTACGAGCAGTACTTC	CASSLRTGFPSYEQYF
TRBV29-1	TRBD2	many	TRBJ2-7	TGCAGCGTTGTTGGCGGGAGGGCGGCCTACGAGCAGTACTTC	CSVVGGRAAYEQYF
TRBV20-1	.	many	TRBJ2-1	TGCAGTGCTAGAAAGGGTTTTTACAATGAGCAGTTCTTC	CSARKGFYNEQFF
TRBV29-1	.	many	TRBJ2-4	TGCAGCGTTGAAGATTCAGCGGATACGAACATTCAGTACTTC	CSVEDSADTNIQYF
TRBV6-5	TRBD2	many	TRBJ2-5	TGTGCCAGCAGCCCCCTAGCGGGAGAATCGGAGACCCAGTACTTC	CASSPLAGESETQYF
TRBV9	TRBD2	many	TRBJ2-2	TGTGCCAGCAGCGTAGACGGGAGGACCTCCGGGGAGCTGTTTTTT	CASSVDGRTSGELFF
TRBV6-6	.	many	TRBJ1-6	TGTGCCAGCAGTTACCTCGGAGAAACCCTCCACTTT	CASSYLGETLHF
TRBV10-1	TRBD2	many	TRBJ2-5	TGCGCCAGCAGTGGACGGACTAGCGGGATCCAAGAGACCCAGTACTTC	CASSGRTSGIQETQYF
TRBV9	.	many	TRBJ2-3	TGTGCCAGCAGCGTAGCTCACAACACAGATACGCAGTATTTT	CASSVAHNTDTQYF
TRBV7-2	TRBD2	many	TRBJ2-3	TGTGCCAGCAGCCCCCTCGGGACTAGCGGGACAGATACGCAGTATTTT	CASSPLGTSGTDTQYF
TRBV3-1	.	.	TRBJ2-1	TGTGCCAGCAGCCAAGATCGTTTCAATGAGCAGTTCTTC	CASSQDRFNEQFF
TRBV4-3	TRBD2	many	TRBJ2-1	TGCGCCAGCAGCCAAGGGCGGGAGGGTTACAATGAGCAGTTCTTC	CASSQGREGYNEQFF
TRBV2	.	many	TRBJ1-1	TGTGCCAGCAAAAATTCTACAGGTCCGGCGACTGAAGCTTTCTTT	CASKNSTGPATEAFF
TRBV10-3	TRBD1	many	TRBJ1-4	TGTGCCATCAGTGAAAGTCTAGGACAGGGAGAAGGACTGTTTTTT	CAISESLGQGEGLFF
TRBV7-2	TRBD1	many	TRBJ2-7	TGTGCCAGCAGCCGAACGGGACAGCAGACCTACGAGCAGTACTTC	CASSRTGQQTYEQYF
TRBV4-3	TRBD2	many	TRBJ2-1	TGCGCCAGCAGCCAAGTGATAGCGGGGACCACCTACAATGAGCAGTTCTTC	CASSQVIAGTTYNEQFF
TRBV19	.	many	TRBJ1-1	TGTGCCAGTAGTATTGAGGCTGAAGCTTTCTTT	CASSIEAEAFF
TRBV5-1	TRBD1	.	TRBJ2-7	TGCGCCAGCAGCTCCGGCCCCGGGACAGGGTTGCTCGAGCAGTACTTC	CASSSGPGTGLLEQYF
TRBV5-1	.	many	TRBJ1-4	TGCGCCAGCAGCTTGAGGGGTCTGGGTGAAAAACTGTTTTTT	CASSLRGLGEKLFF